These 25 T cell receptor beta chains share one sample of origin, sequenced in a study of T and B cells in COVID-19 patients. Blood genomic DNA input for TRB amplification was about 240-550 ng. TRB rearrangements were amplified by multiplex PCR with BIOMED2 TRB-A/B primers. TCRdb reprocessed the multiplex PCR reads via MiXCR and lists one record per CDR3 protein. The data hold around 1,500 distinct CDR3 sequences, with less than 30% observed a single time. The sequenced sample was blood. Receptors originate from a human donor with active COVID-19.

This clonotype is categorized as medium-sized. The chain has TRBV6-1 and TRBJ2-3, with TRBD2 identical over 7 bases. J was trimmed by 2 bases and V by 8 bases; bases with no gene match: 1. This CDR3 is 12 amino acids long. The germline V gene encodes CDR1 MNHNS and CDR2 SASEGT. The CDR3 here is CASGGDTDTQYF. The DNA of the CDR3 is TGTGCCAGCGGGGGGGACACAGATACGCAGTATTTT.

This clonotype qualifies as medium-sized. The chain couples TRBV29-1 to TRBJ1-1, with a possible D match to TRBD1 (5 bases). The germline gives CDR1 SQVTM, CDR2 ANQGSEA. Trimming left V 8 bases short and J 0 bases short, with 13 bases between. CDR3 size: 13 residues. The CDR3 sequence is CSTLQGLNTEAFF. The CDR3 DNA reads as TGCAGCACCCTCCAGGGCCTGAACACTGAAGCTTTCTTT.

The chain links TRBV7-6 to TRBJ2-4; D possibly uses TRBD1 or TRBD2 (5 bases each). V was shortened by 4 bases and J by 11 bases, with 15 bases between the two germline ends. The CDR3 has 13 residues. Germline CDR1 SGHVS, CDR2 FNYEAQ. CDR3 sequence (DNA): TGTGCCAGCAGCTCCGGGACGGCTCAGGTTCAGTACTTC. Translating it yields CASSSGTAQVQYF.

This chain connects TRBV24-1 to TRBJ1-5; no clear D gene. Trimming shortened V by 4 bases and J by 3 bases, and 9 bases separated the two germline ends. Germline V gene lookup returns CDR1 KGHDR and CDR2 SFDVKD. The CDR3 contains 14 residues. CDR3 sequence (DNA): TGTGCCACCAGTGAGTCAGGTCTCAATCAGCCCCAGCATTTT. This translates into CATSESGLNQPQHF.

The table lists this clonotype with a few counts. The rearrangement uses TRBV6-5 and TRBJ2-7; D uncertain. CDR1 and CDR2 (germline): MNHEY, SVGAGI. The CDR3 spans 12 residues. Between the trimmed V and J ends, which lost 5 bases and 5 bases, there was a span of 10 bases. The CDR3 coding sequence is TGTGCCAGCAGTGAATACCCCCACGAGCAGTACTTC. Translating gives CASSEYPHEQYF.

This clonotype occurred a few times. The J gene is TRBJ1-1, the V gene TRBV19; D unresolved. From germline, CDR1 is LNHDA and CDR2 SQIVND (reference sequence). Deletions cut 5 bases from V and 1 base from J, with 11 bases between. The CDR3 is 14 amino acids. The CDR3 is CASSVRTGNTEAFF. Here the CDR3 DNA reads TGTGCCAGTAGTGTCCGGACGGGGAACACTGAAGCTTTCTTT.

This clonotype was picked up a small number of times. J is TRBJ1-1 and V is TRBV6-5; 8 positions agree with TRBD1. Looked up from germline, CDR1 is MNHEY and CDR2 is SVGAGI. This CDR3 has 14 residues. V lost 6 bases, J lost 1 base, and 4 bases stayed unmatched. The CDR3, as DNA: TGTGCCAGCAGCCTCGGACAGGGGAACACTGAAGCTTTCTTT. Translated, it gives CASSLGQGNTEAFF.

By share, this clonotype counts as medium-sized. This chain connects TRBV5-4 to TRBJ2-5; 8 nucleotides agree with TRBD1. Germline CDR1 is SGHNT and CDR2 is YYREEE (reference sequence). The CDR3 is made up of 13 amino acids. J lost 2 bases, V lost 5 bases, and 2 bases had no gene match. The CDR3 here is CASRWTGQETQYF. In nucleotides, the CDR3 is TGTGCCAGCAGGTGGACAGGGCAAGAGACCCAGTACTTC. The entire variable domain, with the rest obtained from reference TRBV5-4 and TRBJ2-5, is as follows: ETGVTQSPTHLIKTRGQQVTLRCSSQSGHNTVSWYQQALGQGPQFIFQYYREEENGRGNFPPRFSGLQFPNYSSELNVNALELDDSALYLCASRWTGQETQYFGPGTRLLVL.

In its sample, this clonotype ranks as medium-sized. The chain couples TRBV29-1 to TRBJ1-5; D gene unclear. Germline values: CDR1 SQVTM, CDR2 ANQGSEA. The CDR3 loop spans 13 amino acids. The germline V and J ends were trimmed by 4 bases and 3 bases, with 10 bases remaining between them. Here the CDR3 DNA reads TGCAGCGTTGTGTCAGGCACCAATCAGCCCCAGCATTTT. Protein: CSVVSGTNQPQHF.

The chain combines TRBV10-2 with TRBJ2-1; D ambiguous. From germline, CDR1 is WSHSY and CDR2 SAAADI. The CDR3 has 14 amino acids. Trimming shortened V by 4 bases and J by 0 bases, and 7 bases separated the two germline ends. CDR3 amino acids: CASSVAVSYNEQFF. The CDR3 DNA reads TGCGCCAGCAGTGTTGCGGTCTCCTACAATGAGCAGTTCTTC.

By proportion, this clonotype is medium-sized. This sequence joins TRBV18 and TRBJ2-5, with 8 bases fitting TRBD1. This CDR3 comprises 14 residues. In germline, CDR1 is KGHSH, CDR2 LQKENI. V lost 6 bases and J lost 4; bases outside the gene matches: 7. The CDR3 DNA is TGTGCCAGCTCCAGGACAGGGCGAGGAGAGACCCAGTACTTC. It codes for CASSRTGRGETQYF.

The J gene is TRBJ2-7, the V gene TRBV2; 8 positions agree with TRBD2. From germline, CDR1 is SNHLY and CDR2 FYNNEI. Germline trimming cut 7 bases from V and 1 base from J; bases unmatched to any gene: 3. The CDR3 spans 13 residues. CDR3 nucleotides: TGTGCCAGCACTGGCGGGAGGTCCTACGAGCAGTACTTC. It codes for CASTGGRSYEQYF.

Of note for this clonotype: The CDR3 does not close with the conserved phenylalanine or tryptophan, likely indicating a read error. The DNA is left out, because the CDR3 cannot be placed on it with certainty; the CDR3 is given as TCRdb lists it. This chain joins TRBV29-1 and TRBJ2-1; the table's D gene call, TRBD1, was not cross checked with the DNA. The CDR3 is 13 residues long, counting both termini. Germline lookup yields CDR1 SQVTM and CDR2 ANQGSEA. The CDR3 here is CSVSDRGREGKAS.

The chain has TRBV5-5 and TRBJ2-1; TRBD1 might be the D (6 bases). V lost 2 bases, J lost 15 bases, and 24 bases lay in between. CDR1 SGHKS and CDR2 YYEKEE come from the germline V gene (reference sequence). CDR3 size: 15 residues. The CDR3 region is CASSLRDTPGPSAFF. Here the CDR3 DNA reads TGTGCCAGCAGCTTAAGGGACACCCCGGGACCGAGCGCGTTCTTC.

Only a few counts were recorded for this clonotype. The chain combines TRBV6-2 or TRBV6-3 with TRBJ2-7; D not certain. Trimming removed 7 bases at V and 5 bases at J, with 9 bases between. The CDR3 length is 11 residues. Per the germline V gene, CDR1 is MNHEY and CDR2 is SVGEGT. In DNA, the CDR3 is TGTGCCAGCACAAGGGCCCACGAGCAGTACTTC. It encodes CASTRAHEQYF.

This clonotype rates as large. The gene calls are TRBV19 and TRBJ2-3; 8 bases fit TRBD2. Germline lookup yields CDR1 LNHDA and CDR2 SQIVND (reference sequence). Losses at the gene ends were 5 bases for V and 8 bases for J; bases not matched to a gene: 12. CDR3 length equals 15 residues. The CDR3 nucleotides read TGTGCCAGTAGTCCCCGGGACTTGGCGGGAGGTACGCAGTATTTT. It encodes CASSPRDLAGGTQYF.

The chain carries TRBV6-2 or TRBV6-3 and TRBJ2-2, with D perhaps TRBD2 (5 bases). This CDR3 is 14 amino acids long. V lost 2 bases, J lost 7 bases, and 11 bases lay in between. Germline values: CDR1 MNHEY, CDR2 SVGEGT. CDR3 protein: CASSYQGLGGELFF. The CDR3 nucleotides are TGTGCCAGCAGTTACCAAGGACTGGGCGGGGAGCTGTTTTTT.

This chain connects TRBV28 to TRBJ2-3; D possibly corresponds to TRBD2 (6 bases). This CDR3 has 12 residues. Germline V CDR1 and CDR2: MDHEN, SYDVKM. Trimming removed 4 bases from V and 9 bases from J, with 11 bases in between. The CDR3 sequence is CASSSDYWTQYF. The DNA for the CDR3 is TGTGCCAGCAGTTCGGACTATTGGACGCAGTATTTT.

J is TRBJ2-2 and V is TRBV4-3; 10 bases line up with TRBD1. Looked up from germline, CDR1 is LGHNA and CDR2 is YSLEER. V lost 3 bases, J lost 0 bases, and 1 base stayed unmatched. The CDR3 is 16 residues long. CDR3 sequence (DNA): TGCGCCAGCAGCCATGGGACAGGGGCGAACACCGGGGAGCTGTTTTTT. As protein: CASSHGTGANTGELFF.

This sequence joins TRBV7-2 and TRBJ2-1; 8 bases match TRBD2. Losses at the gene ends were 11 bases for V and 10 bases for J; bases not matched to a gene: 13. The CDR3 extends over 13 amino acids. Germline CDR1 is SGHTA and CDR2 is FQGNSA. The CDR3 region has the DNA TGTGCCCTCGGCAGAGGGGCTAGCGGGGAGCAGTTCTTC. Amino acid sequence: CALGRGASGEQFF.

The genes are TRBV19 and TRBJ1-1, with no clear D. The length of the CDR3 is 14 residues. The V gene's germline CDR1 is LNHDA and CDR2 SQIVND (reference sequence). V lost 3 bases and J lost 1, with 9 bases in between. The CDR3 spells CASSIVGRNTEAFF. DNA of the CDR3: TGTGCCAGTAGTATCGTGGGCAGGAACACTGAAGCTTTCTTT. Looking up the rest from reference TRBV19 and TRBJ1-1 gives the full variable domain: DGGITQSPKYLFRKEGQNVTLSCEQNLNHDAMYWYRQDPGQGLRLIYYSQIVNDFQKGDIAEGYSVSREKKESFPLTVTSAQKNPTAFYLCASSIVGRNTEAFFGQGTRLTVV.

The chain employs TRBV7-2 and TRBJ1-1; no reliable D call. Trimming shortened V by 1 base and J by 7 bases, and 4 bases separated the two germline ends. The CDR3 has 11 residues. CDR1 SGHTA and CDR2 FQGNSA come from the germline V gene. DNA for the CDR3: TGTGCCAGCAGCTTAGAGGTTGAAGCTTTCTTT. This sequence encodes CASSLEVEAFF.

This chain uses TRBV6-6 with TRBJ1-1, with D possibly matching TRBD1 (6 bases). Germline-derived CDR1 and CDR2 are MNHNY and SVGAGI (reference sequence). The germline V and J ends were trimmed by 4 bases and 4 bases, with 10 bases remaining between them. This CDR3 spans 13 amino acids. The CDR3 region has the DNA TGTGCCAGCAGTTCTCCGACAGGCACTGAAGCTTTCTTT. Encoded protein: CASSSPTGTEAFF.

This clonotype was picked up a small number of times. V is TRBV6-5 and J is TRBJ2-7; D might be TRBD2 (6 bases). From germline, CDR1 is MNHEY and CDR2 SVGAGI. This CDR3 is 12 amino acids long. The V end was cut by 6 bases, the J end by 5 bases, with 11 bases between. The CDR3 region is CASSTGVHEQYF. The CDR3 DNA reads TGTGCCAGCAGCACGGGAGTACACGAGCAGTACTTC.

V gene TRBV18 combines with J gene TRBJ2-1; 7 bases align to TRBD2. This CDR3 has 16 residues. Per germline, CDR1 KGHSH and CDR2 LQKENI. Trimming removed 3 bases from V and 6 bases from J; junction bases left unmatched: 11. CDR3 bases: TGTGCCAGCTCACCCGGTCCCCGGACTAGTCGCAATGAGCAGTTCTTC. It encodes CASSPGPRTSRNEQFF.